A selection of T cell receptor beta chains follows, all from one sample in a study of T cell responses to AZD1222 COVID-19 vaccine. Sequencing used immunoSEQ multiplex PCR; TCRdb keeps in-frame clones, though not all of them. The sample includes roughly 150,000 clones, just over 90% of them seen just once. The starting material was peripheral blood, obtained 28 days after the second AZD1222 dose. These receptors all come from an adult who received the AZD1222 COVID-19 vaccine. Both conserved end residues are trimmed from each CDR3.

v_gene: TRBV5-8; j_gene: TRBJ2-7; CDR3aa: ASSLDGGQISYEQY
v_gene: TRBV27; j_gene: TRBJ2-2; CDR3aa: ASSLYADPMGTGELF
v_gene: TRBV6-4; j_gene: TRBJ2-1; CDR3aa: ASSPIAGGLNEQF
v_gene: TRBV5-1; j_gene: TRBJ2-7; CDR3aa: ASREPGTVSYEQY
v_gene: TRBV11-1; j_gene: TRBJ2-2; CDR3aa: ASSDRQGETGELF
v_gene: TRBV2; j_gene: TRBJ2-5; CDR3aa: ASSYSQETQY
v_gene: TRBV27; j_gene: TRBJ1-5; CDR3aa: ASSSQGSNQPQH
v_gene: TRBV20-1; j_gene: TRBJ2-1; CDR3aa: SASRENNEQF
v_gene: TRBV7-9; j_gene: TRBJ2-7; CDR3aa: ASSLPGTGSSYEQY
v_gene: TRBV27; j_gene: TRBJ2-3; CDR3aa: ASSRTGFMRTDTQY
v_gene: TRBV5-8; j_gene: TRBJ2-5; CDR3aa: ASSLEVIGQETQY
v_gene: TRBV7-9; j_gene: TRBJ2-7; CDR3aa: ASRESTGTGAYEQY
v_gene: TRBV6-1; j_gene: TRBJ2-6; CDR3aa: ASSEAGVSVANVLT
v_gene: TRBV11-2; j_gene: TRBJ2-5; CDR3aa: ASSLSRETQY
v_gene: TRBV4-3; j_gene: TRBJ1-4; CDR3aa: ASSQFSEKLF
v_gene: TRBV5-5; j_gene: TRBJ1-4; CDR3aa: ASSPGTEEKLF
v_gene: TRBV5-4; j_gene: TRBJ2-7; CDR3aa: ASSLVPSGGDEQY
v_gene: TRBV27; j_gene: TRBJ1-6; CDR3aa: ASSHRTAPSSPLH
v_gene: TRBV7-7; j_gene: TRBJ2-3; CDR3aa: ASSLGVAGLTDTQY
v_gene: TRBV5-4; j_gene: TRBJ1-2; CDR3aa: ASSGRDSYGYT
v_gene: TRBV2; j_gene: TRBJ1-2; CDR3aa: ASSEQAHPYGYT
v_gene: TRBV7-9; j_gene: TRBJ1-2; CDR3aa: ASSLAGHGYT
v_gene: TRBV5-1; j_gene: TRBJ2-7; CDR3aa: ASSLLQGTGVVY
v_gene: TRBV5-6; j_gene: TRBJ2-5; CDR3aa: ASSVSTGTRLETQY
v_gene: TRBV7-3; j_gene: TRBJ2-1; CDR3aa: ASSLSGNEQF
v_gene: TRBV11-2; j_gene: TRBJ2-1; CDR3aa: ASRALAGGYNEQF
v_gene: TRBV3-1/TRBV3-2; j_gene: TRBJ2-7; CDR3aa: ASSQMAGVFYEQY
v_gene: TRBV5-1; j_gene: TRBJ1-4; CDR3aa: ASNRGSGTNEKLF
v_gene: TRBV5-1; j_gene: TRBJ2-1; CDR3aa: ASSLDGFSYNEQF
v_gene: TRBV7-6; j_gene: TRBJ2-3; CDR3aa: ASSSTSGLQY
v_gene: TRBV4-1; j_gene: TRBJ1-4; CDR3aa: ASSQAVGGGNEKLF
v_gene: TRBV2; j_gene: TRBJ1-5; CDR3aa: ASSVAGTYQPQH
v_gene: TRBV19; j_gene: TRBJ1-6; CDR3aa: ASSLPKAGRGSSPLH
v_gene: TRBV19; j_gene: TRBJ1-1; CDR3aa: ASRGTGPDTEAF
v_gene: TRBV29-1; j_gene: TRBJ2-2; CDR3aa: SVEDLRQDTGELF
v_gene: TRBV20-1; j_gene: TRBJ1-2; CDR3aa: SASSTGTGYGYT
v_gene: TRBV15; j_gene: TRBJ1-2; CDR3aa: ATSRVVTNYGYT
v_gene: TRBV7-7; j_gene: TRBJ2-1; CDR3aa: ASSLGAGGQSEQF
v_gene: TRBV4-1; j_gene: TRBJ2-6; CDR3aa: ASSPSLSLTFSGANVLT
v_gene: TRBV6-1; j_gene: TRBJ2-7; CDR3aa: ASSEDRATYEQY
v_gene: TRBV7-8; j_gene: TRBJ1-4; CDR3aa: ASSSTMDISKGELF
v_gene: TRBV5-1; j_gene: TRBJ1-6; CDR3aa: ASSLAGQGARSYNSPLH